This T cell receptor (beta chain) originates from a study of T-cell memory formation after mild COVID-19. General study results and limits: CD4+ contracting clones were found mainly in CM and EM, and CD8+ ones in EMRA. Among clones peaking at day 37 in the second wave, SARS-CoV-2 specificity remained unconfirmed.

TCRdb itself ran the 5' RACE reads through MiXCR, one entry per CDR3 protein. Among under 15,000 distinct CDR3 sequences, 16% were seen once, and the ten largest hold under 60%. A word on this clonotype: Antigen: not known.

The CDR3 consists of 13 residues. Germline V CDR1 and CDR2: SGHTA, FQGNSA. V shed 5 bases and J shed 7 bases, with 11 bases lying between them. The source material was PBMCs or a T cell subset sorted from them (not recorded which). The receptor's source is a man aged 18 to 29 who had mild COVID-19 (a few samples of this study predate the infection). Cell type and time point are not known. This chain uses TRBV7-2 with TRBJ2-2; no clear D gene. The CDR3 nucleotides are TGTGCCAGCAGCCAGCTCAACCGCGGGGAGCTGTTTTTT. Residues: CASSQLNRGELFF.